In this sample, the clone carrying this T cell receptor beta chain turned up a few times. Its antigen is unknown. This specimen comes from a study of blood T cells in healthy people across ages. A second PCR of roughly 7 to 11 cycles used a sample-barcoded 5' primer and a J-beta primer mix. Tags on each cDNA molecule came from a template-switch adaptor with 12 random nucleotides. TCRdb passed the 5' RACE reads through MiXCR, listing each CDR3 protein once. This table holds approximately 760,000 distinct CDR3 sequences, 20% to 25% found once. General observations from the study: Age showed a roughly linear inverse relationship with TCR beta diversity per million T cells.

Germline V gene sequence: CDR1 SGHAT, CDR2 FQNNGV. V was clipped by 3 bases and J by 0 bases, with 11 bases between them. The CDR3 is 15 amino acids. This same sample was also part of a study on T cells of mothers and their children. That investigation notes: Each child contributed 3.1 million or so TCR beta CDR3 reads, while each mother contributed over 9 million.

This chain connects TRBV11-2 to TRBJ1-2; no definite D call. The receptor was isolated from a boy between 5 and 17 years old in good health. Sequenced input: blood. The CDR3 DNA reads as TGTGCCAGCAGCTTTCGAGTCACAGCTAACTATGGCTACACCTTC. It specifies CASSFRVTANYGYTF.